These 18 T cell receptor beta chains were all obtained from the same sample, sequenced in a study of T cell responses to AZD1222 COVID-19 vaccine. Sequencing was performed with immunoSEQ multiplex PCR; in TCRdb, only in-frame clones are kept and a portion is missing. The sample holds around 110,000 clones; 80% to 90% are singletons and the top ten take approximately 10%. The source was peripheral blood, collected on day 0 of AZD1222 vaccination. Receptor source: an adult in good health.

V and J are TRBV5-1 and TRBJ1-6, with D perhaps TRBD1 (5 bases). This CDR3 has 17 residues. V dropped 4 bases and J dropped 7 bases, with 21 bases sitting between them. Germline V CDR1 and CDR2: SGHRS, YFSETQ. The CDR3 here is CASSGGTDRAQNSPLHF. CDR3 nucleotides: TGCGCCAGCAGCGGGGGGACGGACCGGGCCCAAAATTCACCCCTCCACTTT.

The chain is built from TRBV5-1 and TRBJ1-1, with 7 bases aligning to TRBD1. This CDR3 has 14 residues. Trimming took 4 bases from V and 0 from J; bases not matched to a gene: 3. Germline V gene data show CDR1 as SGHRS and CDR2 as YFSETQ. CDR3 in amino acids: CASSPTGMNTEAFF. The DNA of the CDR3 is TGCGCCAGCAGCCCGACAGGGATGAACACTGAAGCTTTCTTT.

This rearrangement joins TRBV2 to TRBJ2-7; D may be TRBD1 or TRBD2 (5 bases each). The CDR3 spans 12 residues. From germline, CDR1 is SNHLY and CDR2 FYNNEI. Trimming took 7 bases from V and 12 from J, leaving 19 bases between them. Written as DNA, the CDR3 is TGTGCCAGCACCACTTCGGGGCGGACGGGGTACTTC. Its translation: CASTTSGRTGYF.

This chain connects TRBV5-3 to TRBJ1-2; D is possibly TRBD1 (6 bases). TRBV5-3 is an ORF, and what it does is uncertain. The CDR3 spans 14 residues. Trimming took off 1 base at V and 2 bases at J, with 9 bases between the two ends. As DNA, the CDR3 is TGTGCCAGAAGCTTGTGTCAGGGGAACTATGGCTACACCTTC. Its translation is CARSLCQGNYGYTF.

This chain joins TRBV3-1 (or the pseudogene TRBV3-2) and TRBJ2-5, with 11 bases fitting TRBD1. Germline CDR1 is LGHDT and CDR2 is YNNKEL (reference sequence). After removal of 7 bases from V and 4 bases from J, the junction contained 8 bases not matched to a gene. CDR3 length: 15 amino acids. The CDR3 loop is CASILGGTGGETQYF. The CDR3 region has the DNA TGTGCCAGCATTCTTGGGGGGACAGGGGGAGAGACCCAGTACTTC.

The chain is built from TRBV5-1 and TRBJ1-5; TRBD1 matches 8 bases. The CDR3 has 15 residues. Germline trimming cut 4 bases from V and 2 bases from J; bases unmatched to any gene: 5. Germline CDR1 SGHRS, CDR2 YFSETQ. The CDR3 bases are TGCGCCAGCAGCGTCGACAGGGGTGGCAATCAGCCCCAGCATTTT. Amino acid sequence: CASSVDRGGNQPQHF.

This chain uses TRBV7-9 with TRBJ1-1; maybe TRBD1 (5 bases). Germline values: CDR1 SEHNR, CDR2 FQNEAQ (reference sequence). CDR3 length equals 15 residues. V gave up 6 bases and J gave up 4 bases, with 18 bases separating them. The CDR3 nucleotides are TGTGCCAGCAGGACACCGGGGCCGGGGAGCACTGAAGCTTTCTTT. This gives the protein CASRTPGPGSTEAFF.

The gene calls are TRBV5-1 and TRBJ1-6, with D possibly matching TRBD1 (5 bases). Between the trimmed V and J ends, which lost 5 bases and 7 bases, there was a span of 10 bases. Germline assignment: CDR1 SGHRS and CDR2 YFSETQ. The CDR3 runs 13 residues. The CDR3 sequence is CASREGPNSPLHF. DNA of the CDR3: TGCGCCAGCAGGGAGGGACCAAATTCACCCCTCCACTTT. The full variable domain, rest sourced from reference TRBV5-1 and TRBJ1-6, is KAGVTQTPRYLIKTRGQQVTLSCSPISGHRSVSWYQQTPGQGLQFLFEYFSETQRNKGNFPGRFSGRQFSNSRSEMNVSTLELGDSALYLCASREGPNSPLHFGNGTRLTVT.

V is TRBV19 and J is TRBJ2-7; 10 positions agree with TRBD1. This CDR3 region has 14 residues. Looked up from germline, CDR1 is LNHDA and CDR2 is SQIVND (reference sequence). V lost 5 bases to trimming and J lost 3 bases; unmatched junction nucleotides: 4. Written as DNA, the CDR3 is TGTGCCAGTAGTGGCTGGGACAGGGGCTACGAGCAGTACTTC. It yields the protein CASSGWDRGYEQYF.

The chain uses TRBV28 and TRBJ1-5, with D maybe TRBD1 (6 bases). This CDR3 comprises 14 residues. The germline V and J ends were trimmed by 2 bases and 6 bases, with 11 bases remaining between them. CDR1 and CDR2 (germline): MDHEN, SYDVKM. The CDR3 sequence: CASSLKQGLQPQHF. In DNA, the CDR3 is TGTGCCAGCAGTTTAAAACAGGGTCTTCAGCCCCAGCATTTT.

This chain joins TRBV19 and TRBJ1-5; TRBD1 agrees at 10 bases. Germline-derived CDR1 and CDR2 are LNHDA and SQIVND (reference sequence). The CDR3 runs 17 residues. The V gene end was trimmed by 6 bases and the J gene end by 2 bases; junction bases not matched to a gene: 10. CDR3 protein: CASSGDRGRMGNQPQHF. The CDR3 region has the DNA TGTGCCAGTAGCGGGGACAGGGGAAGGATGGGCAATCAGCCCCAGCATTTT.

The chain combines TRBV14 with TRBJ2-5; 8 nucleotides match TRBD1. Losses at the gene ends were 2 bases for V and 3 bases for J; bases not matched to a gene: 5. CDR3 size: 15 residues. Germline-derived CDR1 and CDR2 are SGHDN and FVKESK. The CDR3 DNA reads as TGTGCCAGCAGCCAACGGGACAGGATAAAAGAGACCCAGTACTTC. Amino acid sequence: CASSQRDRIKETQYF.

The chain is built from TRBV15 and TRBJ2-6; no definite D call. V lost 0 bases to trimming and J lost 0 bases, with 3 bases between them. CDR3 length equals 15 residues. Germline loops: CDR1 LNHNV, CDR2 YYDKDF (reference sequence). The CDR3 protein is CATSREFSGANVLTF. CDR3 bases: TGTGCCACCAGCAGAGAGTTCTCTGGGGCCAACGTCCTGACTTTC.

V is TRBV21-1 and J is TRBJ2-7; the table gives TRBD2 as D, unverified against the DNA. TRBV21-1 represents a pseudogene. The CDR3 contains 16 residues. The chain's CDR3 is CASSKILREDVYEQYF. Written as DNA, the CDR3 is TGTGCCAGCAGCAAAATACTACGGGAGGATGTCTACGAGCAGTACTTC.

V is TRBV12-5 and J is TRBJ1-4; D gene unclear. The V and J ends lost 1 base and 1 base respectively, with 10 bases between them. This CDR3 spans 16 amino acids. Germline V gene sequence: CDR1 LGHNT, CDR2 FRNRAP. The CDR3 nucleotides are TGTGCTAGTGGTTTGGCGACGCGGAGAACTAATGAAAAACTGTTTTTT. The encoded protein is CASGLATRRTNEKLFF.

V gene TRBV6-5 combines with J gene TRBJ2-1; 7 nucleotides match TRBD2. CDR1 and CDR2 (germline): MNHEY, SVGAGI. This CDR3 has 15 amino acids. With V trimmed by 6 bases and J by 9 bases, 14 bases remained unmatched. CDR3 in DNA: TGTGCCAGCAGGAGGGGTCTAGCGGTTGTTAGTGAGCAGTTCTTC. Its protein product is CASRRGLAVVSEQFF.

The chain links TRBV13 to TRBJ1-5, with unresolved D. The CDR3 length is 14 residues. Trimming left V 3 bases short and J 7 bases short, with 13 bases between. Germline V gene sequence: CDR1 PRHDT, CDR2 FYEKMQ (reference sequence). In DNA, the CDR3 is TGTGCCAGCAGCTTCGGCACCGTCGGGCAGCCCCAGCATTTT. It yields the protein CASSFGTVGQPQHF.

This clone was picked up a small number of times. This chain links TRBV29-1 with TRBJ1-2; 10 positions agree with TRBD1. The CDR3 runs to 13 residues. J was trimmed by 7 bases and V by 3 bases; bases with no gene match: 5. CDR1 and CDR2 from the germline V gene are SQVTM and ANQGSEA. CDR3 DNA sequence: TGCAGCGTTGACTCTGGGACAGGGGCTGGCTACACCTTC. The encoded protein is CSVDSGTGAGYTF.